This TCR beta chain was sequenced for a study of T cell changes during pregnancy in multiple sclerosis (dated by TCRdb to the late 2010s). For the study in its entirety: Changes in the T cell repertoire over the course of pregnancy were examined in this study in women with multiple sclerosis.

Points on this clone: What this receptor recognizes is not known. It has no much larger one-base neighbor in the sample; base qualities were not kept.

The library was made by the immunoSEQ multiplex PCR assay. TCRdb mirrors the immuneACCESS table, restricted to in-frame sequences. Some clones are absent from its copies; in checked studies, under half trace to an unresolved V gene, and the reason for the others is unknown. Counted in this sample were about 20,000 clones; 85% to 90% of them appeared once. Around 5% of the sample rests with the top ten. Trimming costs V 5 bases and J 5 bases, and their ends lie 12 bases apart. Taken from the germline V gene (reference sequence), the CDR1 and CDR2 loops are LNHDA and SQIVND. The CDR3 runs 13 residues from the cysteine to the phenylalanine. CDR3 DNA only is kept here, 39 bases in frame from base 1.

The sequenced sample was CD8+ T cells from peripheral blood mononuclear cells, obtained in the second trimester of pregnancy. The source is a female donor in good health, enrolled as a control in a pregnancy study. The sequence is built from TRBV19 and TRBJ1-1, with the D gene not confidently named. The DNA sequence is TGTGCCAGTAGTCTCCGCGAATGGACTGAAGCTTTCTTT. Translation gives CASSLREWTEAFF.